This TCR beta chain is drawn from a study of T cells in Graves' hyperthyroidism and ophthalmopathy. Study at large: Any treatment followed the collection of peripheral blood at initial diagnosis.

RNA transcripts gave rise to amplified TCR beta CDR3 regions. With the HTBI primer set, the TCR CDR3 went through a first round of RT-PCR. MiXCR, applied by TCRdb to the multiplex PCR reads, yields one record per CDR3 protein. The sample holds roughly 550,000 distinct CDR3 sequences, roughly a sixth seen once. This clonotype has ten or more counts. This TCR derives from a woman in her twenties or thirties with Graves' ophthalmopathy. Sequencing was done on a sample of blood.

The CDR3 spells CASSFFGLAGGSNEQFF. The CDR3 nucleotides read TGTGCCAGCAGCTTTTTTGGGCTAGCGGGAGGCTCGAATGAGCAGTTCTTC. The chain is built from TRBV7-9 and TRBJ2-1, with 11 bases matching TRBD2. Germline V CDR1 and CDR2: SEHNR, FQNEAQ (reference sequence). This CDR3 is 17 amino acids long. The ends lost 3 bases at V and 7 bases at J; junction bases unmatched: 11.